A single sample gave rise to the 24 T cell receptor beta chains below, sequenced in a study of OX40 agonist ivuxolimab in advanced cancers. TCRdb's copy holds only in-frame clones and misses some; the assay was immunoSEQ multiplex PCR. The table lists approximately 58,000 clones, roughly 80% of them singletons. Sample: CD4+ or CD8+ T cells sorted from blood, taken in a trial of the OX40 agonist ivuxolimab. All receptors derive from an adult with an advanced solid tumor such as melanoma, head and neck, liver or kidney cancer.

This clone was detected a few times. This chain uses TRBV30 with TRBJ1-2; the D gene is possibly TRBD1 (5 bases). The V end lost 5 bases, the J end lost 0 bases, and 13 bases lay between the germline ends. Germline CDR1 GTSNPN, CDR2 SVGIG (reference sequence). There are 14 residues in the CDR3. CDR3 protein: CAWSLGAANYGYTF. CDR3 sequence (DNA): TGTGCCTGGTCCCTCGGGGCCGCTAACTATGGCTACACCTTC. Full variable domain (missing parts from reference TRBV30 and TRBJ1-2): SQTIHQWPATLVQPVGSPLSLECTVEGTSNPNLYWYRQAAGRGLQLLFYSVGIGQISSEVPQNLSASRPQDRQFILSSKKLLLSDSGFYLCAWSLGAANYGYTFGSGTRLTVV.

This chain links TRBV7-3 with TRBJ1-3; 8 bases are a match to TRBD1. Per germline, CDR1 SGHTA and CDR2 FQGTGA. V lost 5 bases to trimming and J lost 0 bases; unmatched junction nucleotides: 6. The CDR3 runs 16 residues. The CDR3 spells CASSRAGTGSGNTIYF. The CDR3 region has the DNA TGTGCCAGCAGCCGCGCCGGGACAGGCTCTGGAAACACCATATATTTT.

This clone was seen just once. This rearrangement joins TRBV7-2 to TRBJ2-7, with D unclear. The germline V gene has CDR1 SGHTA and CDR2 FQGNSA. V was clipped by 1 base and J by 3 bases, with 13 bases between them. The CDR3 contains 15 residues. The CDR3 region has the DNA TGTGCCAGCAGCTTAGTCCTGGGCGCCAACTACGAGCAGTACTTC. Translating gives CASSLVLGANYEQYF.

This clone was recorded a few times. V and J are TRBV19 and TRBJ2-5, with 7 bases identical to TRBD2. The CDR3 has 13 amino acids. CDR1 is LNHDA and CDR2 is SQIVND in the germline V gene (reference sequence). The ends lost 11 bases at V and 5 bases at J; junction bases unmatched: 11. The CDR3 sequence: CAVPGTKRETQYF. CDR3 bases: TGTGCCGTTCCCGGGACTAAGAGGGAGACCCAGTACTTC.

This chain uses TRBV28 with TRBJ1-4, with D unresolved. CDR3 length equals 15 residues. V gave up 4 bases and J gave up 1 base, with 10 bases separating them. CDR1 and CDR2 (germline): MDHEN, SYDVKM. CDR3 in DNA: TGTGCCAGCAGTTCGTCCGGGAGAACTAATGAAAAACTGTTTTTT. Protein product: CASSSSGRTNEKLFF.

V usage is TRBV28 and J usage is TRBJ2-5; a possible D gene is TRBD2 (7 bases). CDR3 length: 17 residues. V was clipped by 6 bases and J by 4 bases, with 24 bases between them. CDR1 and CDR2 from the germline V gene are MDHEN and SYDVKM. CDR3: CASSGSDVPGGSETQYF. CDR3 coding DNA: TGTGCCAGCAGCGGCTCTGACGTTCCGGGGGGCTCAGAGACCCAGTACTTC.

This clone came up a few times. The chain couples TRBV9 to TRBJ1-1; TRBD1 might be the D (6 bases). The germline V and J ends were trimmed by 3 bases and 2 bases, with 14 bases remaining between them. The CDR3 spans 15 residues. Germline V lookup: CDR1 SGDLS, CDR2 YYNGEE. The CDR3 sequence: CASSAEQGINTEAFF. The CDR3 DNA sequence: TGTGCCAGCAGCGCCGAACAGGGAATAAACACTGAAGCTTTCTTT. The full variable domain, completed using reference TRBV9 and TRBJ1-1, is DSGVTQTPKHLITATGQRVTLRCSPRSGDLSVYWYQQSLDQGLQFLIQYYNGEERAKGNILERFSAQQFPDLHSELNLSSLELGDSALYFCASSAEQGINTEAFFGQGTRLTVV.

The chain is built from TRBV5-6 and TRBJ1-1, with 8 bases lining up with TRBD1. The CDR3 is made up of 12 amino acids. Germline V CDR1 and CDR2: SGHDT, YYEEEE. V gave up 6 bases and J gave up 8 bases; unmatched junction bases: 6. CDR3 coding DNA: TGTGCCAGCATCGGGACAGGCGGCGAAGCTTTCTTT. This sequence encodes CASIGTGGEAFF.

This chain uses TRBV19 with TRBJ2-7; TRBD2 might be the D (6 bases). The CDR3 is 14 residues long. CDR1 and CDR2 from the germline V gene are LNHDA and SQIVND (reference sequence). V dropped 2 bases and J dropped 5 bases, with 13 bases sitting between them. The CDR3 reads CASSINGSPNEQYF. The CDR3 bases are TGTGCCAGTAGTATAAACGGGAGCCCCAACGAGCAGTACTTC.

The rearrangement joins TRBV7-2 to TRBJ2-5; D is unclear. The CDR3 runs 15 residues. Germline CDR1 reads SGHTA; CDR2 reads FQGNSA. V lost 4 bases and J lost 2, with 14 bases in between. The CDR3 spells CASSWPRTLQETQYF. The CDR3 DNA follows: TGTGCCAGCAGCTGGCCTAGAACCCTACAAGAGACCCAGTACTTC.

CDR3 loop: CASSEASGRVFGHTDTQYF. In DNA form, the CDR3 reads TGTGCCAGCAGTGAAGCTAGCGGGAGGGTGTTCGGGCACACAGATACGCAGTATTTT. This rearrangement joins TRBV2 to TRBJ2-3; 11 bases match TRBD2. Germline CDR1 SNHLY, CDR2 FYNNEI. J lost 2 bases, V lost 0 bases, and 10 bases had no gene match. The CDR3 loop spans 19 amino acids.

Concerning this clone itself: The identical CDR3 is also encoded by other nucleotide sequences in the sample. CDR3 DNA sequence: TGTGCCAGCTCACCTCAAGAGACCCAGTACTTC. Translated, it gives CASSPQETQYF. The chain uses TRBV18 and TRBJ2-5, with D unresolved. V lost 3 bases and J lost 2, with 1 base in between. The CDR3 is made up of 11 amino acids. The germline gives CDR1 KGHSH, CDR2 LQKENI.

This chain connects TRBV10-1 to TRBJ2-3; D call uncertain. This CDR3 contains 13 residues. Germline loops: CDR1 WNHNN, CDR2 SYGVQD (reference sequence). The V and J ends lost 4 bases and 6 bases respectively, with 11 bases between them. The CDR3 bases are TGCGCCAGCAGTGGCGTACCCCCCGATACGCAGTATTTT. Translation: CASSGVPPDTQYF.

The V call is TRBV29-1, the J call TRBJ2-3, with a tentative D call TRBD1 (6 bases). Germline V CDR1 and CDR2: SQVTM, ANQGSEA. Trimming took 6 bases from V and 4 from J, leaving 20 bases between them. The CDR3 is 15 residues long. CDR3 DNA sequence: TGCAGCGTCGCAGGCAGGGGCTCGCCCCCAGATACGCAGTATTTT. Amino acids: CSVAGRGSPPDTQYF.

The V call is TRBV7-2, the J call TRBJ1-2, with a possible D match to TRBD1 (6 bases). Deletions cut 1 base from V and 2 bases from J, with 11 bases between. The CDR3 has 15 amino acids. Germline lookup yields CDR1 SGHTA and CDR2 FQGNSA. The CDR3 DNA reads TGTGCCAGCAGCTTAGATGGGACACACAACTATGGCTACACCTTC. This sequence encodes CASSLDGTHNYGYTF.

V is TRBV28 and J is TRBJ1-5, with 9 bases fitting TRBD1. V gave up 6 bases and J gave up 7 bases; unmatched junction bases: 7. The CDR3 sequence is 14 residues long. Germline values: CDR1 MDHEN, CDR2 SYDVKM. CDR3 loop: CASSPGQGYQPQHF. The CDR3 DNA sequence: TGTGCCAGCAGCCCAGGACAGGGGTACCAGCCCCAGCATTTT.

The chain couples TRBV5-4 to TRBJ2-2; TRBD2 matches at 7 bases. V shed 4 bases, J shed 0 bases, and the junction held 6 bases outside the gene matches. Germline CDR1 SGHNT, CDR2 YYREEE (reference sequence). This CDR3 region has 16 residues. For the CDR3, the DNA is TGTGCCAGCAGCCGAGCGGGGAGATCGAACACCGGGGAGCTGTTTTTT. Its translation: CASSRAGRSNTGELFF.

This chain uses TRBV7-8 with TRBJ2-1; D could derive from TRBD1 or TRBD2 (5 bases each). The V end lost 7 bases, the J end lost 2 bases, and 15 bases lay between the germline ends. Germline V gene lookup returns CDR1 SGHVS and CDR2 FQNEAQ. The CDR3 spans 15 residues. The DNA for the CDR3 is TGTGCCAGCACCCTACTAGGGGACCCCTACAATGAGCAGTTCTTC. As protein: CASTLLGDPYNEQFF.

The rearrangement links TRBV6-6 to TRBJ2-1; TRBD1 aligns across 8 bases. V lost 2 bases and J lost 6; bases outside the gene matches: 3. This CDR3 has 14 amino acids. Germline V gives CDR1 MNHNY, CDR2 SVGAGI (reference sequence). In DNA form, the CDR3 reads TGTGCCAGCAGTTACCCCGGGACAGGCAATGAGCAGTTCTTC. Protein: CASSYPGTGNEQFF.

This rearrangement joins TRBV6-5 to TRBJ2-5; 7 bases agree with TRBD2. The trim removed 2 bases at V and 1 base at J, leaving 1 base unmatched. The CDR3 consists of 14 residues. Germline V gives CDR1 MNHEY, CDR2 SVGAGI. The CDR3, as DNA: TGTGCCAGCAGTTACGCTAGCGGCCAAGAGACCCAGTACTTC. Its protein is CASSYASGQETQYF.

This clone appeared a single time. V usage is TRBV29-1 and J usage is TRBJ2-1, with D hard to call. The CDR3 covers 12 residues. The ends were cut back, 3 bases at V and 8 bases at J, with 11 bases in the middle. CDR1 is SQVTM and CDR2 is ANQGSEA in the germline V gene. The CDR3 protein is CSVDGYMDEQFF. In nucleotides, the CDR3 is TGCAGCGTTGATGGCTATATGGATGAGCAGTTCTTC.

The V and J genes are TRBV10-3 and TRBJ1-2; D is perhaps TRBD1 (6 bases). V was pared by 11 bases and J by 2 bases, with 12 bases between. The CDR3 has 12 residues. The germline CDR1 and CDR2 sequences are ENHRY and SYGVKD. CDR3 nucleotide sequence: TGTGCCTCCACAGGGAACAACTATGGCTACACCTTC. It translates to CASTGNNYGYTF.

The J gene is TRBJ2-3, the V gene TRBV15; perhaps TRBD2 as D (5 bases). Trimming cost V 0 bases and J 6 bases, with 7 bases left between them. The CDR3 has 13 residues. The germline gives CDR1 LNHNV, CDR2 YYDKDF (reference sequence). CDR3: CATSRDRGDTQYF. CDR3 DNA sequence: TGTGCCACCAGCAGAGATCGAGGGGATACGCAGTATTTT. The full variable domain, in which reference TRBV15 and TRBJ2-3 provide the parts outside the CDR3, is DAMVIQNPRYQVTQFGKPVTLSCSQTLNHNVMYWYQQKSSQAPKLLFHYYDKDFNNEADTPDNFQSRRPNTSFCFLDIRSPGLGDTAMYLCATSRDRGDTQYFGPGTRLTVL.

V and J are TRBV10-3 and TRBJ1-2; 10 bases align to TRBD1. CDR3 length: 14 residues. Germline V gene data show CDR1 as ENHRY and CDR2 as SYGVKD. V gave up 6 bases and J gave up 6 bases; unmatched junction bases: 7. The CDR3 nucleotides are TGTGCCATCAGCGCCGGGACAGGGGTGAATGGCTACACCTTC. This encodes CAISAGTGVNGYTF.